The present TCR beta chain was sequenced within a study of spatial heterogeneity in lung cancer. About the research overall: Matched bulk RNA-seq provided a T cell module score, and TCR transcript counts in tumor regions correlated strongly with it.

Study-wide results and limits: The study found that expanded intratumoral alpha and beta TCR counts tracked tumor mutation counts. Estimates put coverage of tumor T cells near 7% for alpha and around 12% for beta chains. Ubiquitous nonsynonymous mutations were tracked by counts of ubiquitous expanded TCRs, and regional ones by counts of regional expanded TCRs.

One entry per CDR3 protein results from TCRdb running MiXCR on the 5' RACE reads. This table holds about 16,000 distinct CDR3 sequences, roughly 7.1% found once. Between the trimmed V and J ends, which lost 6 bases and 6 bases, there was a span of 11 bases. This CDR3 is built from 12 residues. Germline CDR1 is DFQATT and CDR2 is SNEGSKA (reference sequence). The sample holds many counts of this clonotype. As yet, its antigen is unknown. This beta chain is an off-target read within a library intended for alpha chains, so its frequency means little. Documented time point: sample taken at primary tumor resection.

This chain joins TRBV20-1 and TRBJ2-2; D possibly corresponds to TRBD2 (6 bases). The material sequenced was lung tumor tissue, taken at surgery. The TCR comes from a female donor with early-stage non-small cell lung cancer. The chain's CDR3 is CSARPGAGELFF. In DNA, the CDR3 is TGCAGTGCCCGTCCGGGGGCCGGGGAGCTGTTTTTT.